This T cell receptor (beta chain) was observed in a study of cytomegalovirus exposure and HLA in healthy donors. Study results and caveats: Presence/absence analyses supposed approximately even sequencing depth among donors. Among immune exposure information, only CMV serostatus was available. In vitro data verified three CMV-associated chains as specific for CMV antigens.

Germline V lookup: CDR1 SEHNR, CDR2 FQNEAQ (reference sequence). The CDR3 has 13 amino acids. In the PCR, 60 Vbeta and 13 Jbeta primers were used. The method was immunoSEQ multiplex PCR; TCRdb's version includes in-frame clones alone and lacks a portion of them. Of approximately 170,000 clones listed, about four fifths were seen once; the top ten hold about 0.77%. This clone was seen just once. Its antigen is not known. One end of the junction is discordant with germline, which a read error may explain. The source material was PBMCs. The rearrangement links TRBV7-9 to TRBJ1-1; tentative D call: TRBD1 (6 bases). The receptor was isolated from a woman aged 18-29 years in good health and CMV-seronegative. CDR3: CSSSGGRGGEAFF. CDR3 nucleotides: TGTTCCAGCAGTGGGGGCAGGGGTGGTGAAGCTTTCTTT.